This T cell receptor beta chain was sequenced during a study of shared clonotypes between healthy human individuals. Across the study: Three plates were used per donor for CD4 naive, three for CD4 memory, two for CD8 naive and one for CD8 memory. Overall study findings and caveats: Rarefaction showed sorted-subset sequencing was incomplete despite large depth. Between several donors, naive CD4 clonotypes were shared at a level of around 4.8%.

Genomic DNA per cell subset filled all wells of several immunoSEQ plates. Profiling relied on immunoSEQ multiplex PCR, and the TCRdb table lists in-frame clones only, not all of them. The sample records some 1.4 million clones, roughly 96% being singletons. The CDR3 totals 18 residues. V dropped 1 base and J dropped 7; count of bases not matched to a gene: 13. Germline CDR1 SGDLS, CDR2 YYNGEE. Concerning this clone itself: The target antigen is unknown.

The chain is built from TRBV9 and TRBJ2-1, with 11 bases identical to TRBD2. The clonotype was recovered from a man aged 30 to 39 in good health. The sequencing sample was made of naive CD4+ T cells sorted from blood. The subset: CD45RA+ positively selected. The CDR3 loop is CASSVIASGTSGQNEQFF. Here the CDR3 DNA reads TGTGCCAGCAGCGTAATTGCCTCGGGGACTAGCGGCCAGAATGAGCAGTTCTTC.